This is a list of T cell receptor beta chains from one sample in a study of technical replicates of blood from a few donors. This table comes from immunoSEQ multiplex PCR, and its TCRdb copy is limited to in-frame clones, with some not included. Counted here are 95,000 to 100,000 clones, 96% occurring once; the ten biggest clones make up approximately 0.2%. The sequenced sample was T cells isolated from PBMCs. The source of these receptors is a human donor in good health. Both conserved end residues are part of each CDR3.

>TRBV5-4|TRBJ1-2
CASSRPGESIYYGYTF
>TRBV7-8|TRBJ1-5
CASSLGDRGKYRPPQHF
>TRBV5-6|TRBJ2-2
CASSSQPGTGNTGELFF
>TRBV9|TRBJ1-1
CASSLGMGGGRTEAFF
>TRBV5-1|TRBJ2-2
CASSLNTGELFF
>TRBV5-1|TRBJ1-1
CASRTTYRGVSTEAFF
>TRBV19|TRBJ2-2
CASSILAGELFF
>TRBV5-6|TRBJ1-3
CASIIKRGIHSGNTIYF
>TRBV18|TRBJ1-2
CASSQTGDYGYTF
>TRBV4-2|TRBJ1-2
CASSQDHLRGDGYTF
>TRBV7-9|TRBJ1-2
CASSSTIRIQGDGYTF
>TRBV11-2|TRBJ2-2
CASSLGSGELFF
>TRBV6-1|TRBJ2-1
CASSSSGIGNEQFF
>TRBV6-5|TRBJ2-1
CASPIPDNEQFF
>TRBV5-1|TRBJ1-6
CASSLDGTPNNSPLHF
>TRBV6-1|TRBJ1-6
CASTPGQAGNSPLHF
>TRBV4-1|TRBJ1-1
CASSQGSRPGNTEAFF
>TRBV5-5|TRBJ1-4
CASSLPTNPGGKLFF
>TRBV25-1|TRBJ1-1
CASVKQGRGTEAFF
>TRBV4-1|TRBJ2-1
CASNSGTSYNEQFF
>TRBV11-3|TRBJ2-1
CASSPGRTSGSSNEQFF
>TRBV2|TRBJ1-2
CASWGVYGYTF
>TRBV5-4|TRBJ2-3
CASSSPTDTQYF
>TRBV28|TRBJ1-5
CASRRRSQPQHF
>TRBV7-9|TRBJ1-5
CASSLGAGGSNQPQHF
>TRBV6-1|TRBJ2-2
CASSERRAGELFF
>TRBV5-8|TRBJ1-3
CASSFDRGSGTGNTIYF
>TRBV5-1|TRBJ2-2
CASSLVVTGGSNTGELFF
>TRBV30|TRBJ2-5
CAWRGIAGPGETQYF
>TRBV7-9|TRBJ1-6
CASSLRQDSPLHF
>TRBV7-9|TRBJ1-1
CASSLGANAEAFF
>TRBV6-5|TRBJ1-1
CASSYGTGGTEAFF
>TRBV7-9|TRBJ1-4
CASSVPGVGDEKLFF
>TRBV7-9|TRBJ2-7
CASSLAGAPKRGYEQYF
>TRBV29-1|TRBJ2-7
CSVGLAGGYEQYF
>TRBV6-4|TRBJ2-3
CASSDGRGTDTQYF
>TRBV11-2|TRBJ1-2
CASSQGGGPPGYTF
>TRBV5-4|TRBJ1-4
CASSSQGAPNEKLFF
>TRBV18|TRBJ1-5
CASSPVAPTGSNQPQHF
>TRBV4-1|TRBJ1-2
CASSQDQGQGLVYGYTF
>TRBV14|TRBJ2-1
CASSQDGAFRRDEQFF
>TRBV7-9|TRBJ2-2
CASSLPRGELFF
>TRBV2|TRBJ2-1
CAVSPRGPGTVDSYNEQFF
>TRBV9|TRBJ1-4
CASSGVGGSRGGEKLFF
>TRBV30|TRBJ1-2
CAARAGAKLGYGYTF
>TRBV5-1|TRBJ2-3
CASSRGAPSSTDTQYF
>TRBV27|TRBJ2-5
CASSLSVPSWAGETQYF
>TRBV29-1|TRBJ1-4
CSAAGEGGDEKLFF
>TRBV29-1|TRBJ2-2
CSGLVSGGSTTGELFF
>TRBV6-1|TRBJ2-1
CASSASGLMDYNEQFF
>TRBV6-1|TRBJ2-3
CASSRLGVSDTQYF
>TRBV18|TRBJ2-1
CASSTETSYNEQFF
>TRBV4-1|TRBJ2-1
CASSPKRSGGSYNEQFF
>TRBV7-9|TRBJ1-3
CASSPAGFSGNTIYF